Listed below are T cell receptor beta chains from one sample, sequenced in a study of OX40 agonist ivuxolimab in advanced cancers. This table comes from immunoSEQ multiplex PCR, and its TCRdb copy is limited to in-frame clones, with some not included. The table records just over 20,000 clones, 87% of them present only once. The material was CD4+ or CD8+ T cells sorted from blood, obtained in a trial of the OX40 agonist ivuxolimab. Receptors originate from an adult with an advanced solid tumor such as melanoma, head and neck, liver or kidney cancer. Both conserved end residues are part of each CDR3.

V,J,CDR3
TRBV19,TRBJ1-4,CASSQTPWTGGVEKLFF
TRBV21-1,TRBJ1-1,CASSESDRNRGNTEAFF
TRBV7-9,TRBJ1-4,CASSLGGWGTANEKLFF
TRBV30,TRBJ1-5,CAWSLNNNQPQHF
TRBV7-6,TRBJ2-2,CASSLTRTGELFF
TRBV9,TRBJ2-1,CASSDGTRAGRYNEQFF
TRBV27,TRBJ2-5,CASSLSIGVGETQYF
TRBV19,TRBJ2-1,CASSGAPGLGQFF
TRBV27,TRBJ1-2,CASRGWGQGTGNYGYTF
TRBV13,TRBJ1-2,CASKGQGGYTF
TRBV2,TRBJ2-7,CASRDRGSYEQYF
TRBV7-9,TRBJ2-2,CASSPTPPESTGELFF
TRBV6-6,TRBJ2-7,CASSLRDTSYEQYF
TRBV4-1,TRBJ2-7,CASSPGTGGYEQYF
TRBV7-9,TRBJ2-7,CASSLGTGGSEQYF
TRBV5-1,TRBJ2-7,CASSSPSSGSYEQYF
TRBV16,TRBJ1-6,CASSLQGAGSPLHF
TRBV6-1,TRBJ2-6,CASSEGTDGANVLTF
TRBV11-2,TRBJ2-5,CASSPEPTREETQYF
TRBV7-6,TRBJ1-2,CASSLEQGAYGYTF
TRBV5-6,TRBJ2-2,CASGTGELFF
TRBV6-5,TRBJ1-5,CASSLQAQQPQHF
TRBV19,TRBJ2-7,CASSITPGFGEQYF
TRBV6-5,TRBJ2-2,CASSTGPNTGELFF
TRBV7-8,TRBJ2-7,CASSQIGPDRGPLEQYF
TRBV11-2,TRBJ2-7,CASSLVPQETYEQYF
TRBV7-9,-,CASSSVRYEQYF
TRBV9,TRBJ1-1,CASSVEVEEPEAFF
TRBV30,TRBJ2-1,CAWDRPGQEQFF
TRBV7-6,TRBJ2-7,CASSSWVGYEQYF
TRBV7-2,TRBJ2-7,CASSLTGGPYF
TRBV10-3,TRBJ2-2,CAISDGDRDITGELFF
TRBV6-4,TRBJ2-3,CASSGDGTDTQYF
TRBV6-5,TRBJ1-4,CASSYVARGEKLFF
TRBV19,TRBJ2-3,CASSSLSTDTQYF
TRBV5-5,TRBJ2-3,CASSLIGSDTQYF
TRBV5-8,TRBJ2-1,CASSLGWTGYNEQFF
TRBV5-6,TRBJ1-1,CASRDTGARGAEAFF
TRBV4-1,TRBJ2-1,CASSQNNPGLAPNEQFF
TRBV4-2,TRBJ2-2,CASSHGIGKLFF
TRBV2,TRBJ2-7,CASSELRSYEQYF
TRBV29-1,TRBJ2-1,CSVERRGDNEQFF
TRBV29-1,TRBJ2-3,CSVVYFTGISTDTQYF
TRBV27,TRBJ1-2,CASSWTTTPNYGYTF
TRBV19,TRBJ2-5,CASSIDPGQGAYETQYF
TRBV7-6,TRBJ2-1,CASIPTSGGVNEQFF
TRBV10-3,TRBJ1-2,CAISQPGKIDYGYTF
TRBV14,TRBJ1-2,CASSLSRDKGYGYTF
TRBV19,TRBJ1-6,CASSIAGVGNSPLHF
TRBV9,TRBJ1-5,CASSVEVGRQDSNQPQHF
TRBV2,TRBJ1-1,CASSEARWNTEAFF